The TCR beta chain under discussion was sequenced for a study of Graves' ophthalmopathy and Graves' hyperthyroidism. Overall study: Prior to any treatment, peripheral blood was collected at the time of initial diagnosis. The study's findings and limits: Blood repertoires reportedly contained most expanded thyroid clonotypes above 0.001 frequency. Discrimination between ophthalmopathy and stable hyperthyroidism by a 13-signature model showed 85% to 90% sensitivity and 70% to 84% specificity.

Between the trimmed V and J ends, which lost 6 bases and 0 bases, there was a span of 17 bases. Per germline, CDR1 MNHEY and CDR2 SVGEGT. The length of the CDR3 is 17 residues. Establishment of the diagnosis relied upon clinical symptoms, serum thyroxine, TRAb, thyroid ultrasound and orbital computed tomography. The authors amplified TCR beta CDR3 regions from RNA transcripts. Investigators did first-round RT-PCR with HTBI primers, then second-round multiplex PCR. TCRdb processed the multiplex PCR reads anew with MiXCR; each CDR3 protein has one entry. Found here are 400,000 or so distinct CDR3 sequences, about 15% of them singletons; the top ten hold about 2.4%. To note about this clonotype: What it binds is unknown.

The origin of this receptor is an adult woman with stable Graves' hyperthyroidism. Material for sequencing was peripheral blood. V usage is TRBV6-2 or TRBV6-3 and J usage is TRBJ2-2; D is possibly TRBD2 (6 bases). The CDR3 here is CASSQVGGAANTGELFF. CDR3 in DNA: TGTGCCAGCAGCCAAGTTGGAGGGGCGGCGAACACCGGGGAGCTGTTTTTT.